This T cell receptor beta chain was documented in a study of blood T cells in healthy people across ages. Findings and caveats of the study: Investigators treated diversity estimates from one million T cells as underestimates.

Ten or more counts support this clonotype. Its target is not known. V lost 5 bases, J lost 4 bases, and 32 bases lay in between. The germline gives CDR1 DFQATT, CDR2 SNEGSKA (reference sequence). The length of the CDR3 is 19 residues. The use of a sample-barcoded 5' primer and a J-beta primer mix characterized a second PCR of about 7 to 12 cycles. In TCRdb, the 5' RACE reads were re-called with MiXCR into one record per CDR3 protein. This table holds around 400,000 distinct CDR3 sequences, roughly half found once. The chain employs TRBV20-1 and TRBJ1-2; TRBD1 is a possible D gene (6 bases). The source material was blood. The sequence derives from a man in his 60s in good health. The CDR3 DNA reads as TGCAGTGCTCCCAAGGGGGGGGGACCTAAGACAGGCCCGGTCTATGGCTACACCTTC. Translating gives CSAPKGGGPKTGPVYGYTF.